This is a list of T cell receptor beta chains from one sample in a study of radiation and T cells in renal cell carcinoma. Repertoires were generated with immunoSEQ multiplex PCR, while TCRdb's copy carries only in-frame clones and drops some. The profile covers 150,000 to 180,000 clones, with about 91% appearing a single time and about an eighth taken by the ten largest. The sample was blood, taken from a patient whose treatment included radiotherapy and nephrectomy. Source of these receptors: a woman aged 45-65 years with renal cell carcinoma. CDR3s include the opening cysteine and the closing phenylalanine or tryptophan. The order of the fields is J gene, CDR3 length, V gene, D gene, CDR3 protein, CDR3 DNA. D genes are given only for firm matches.

>TRBJ1-2|15|TRBV4-3|-
CASSQGGQHNYGYTF
TGCGCCAGCAGCCAAGGAGGACAGCATAACTATGGCTACACCTTC
>TRBJ1-5|12|TRBV30|-
CAWSDGNQPQHF
TGTGCCTGGAGCGACGGCAATCAGCCCCAGCATTTT
>TRBJ1-1|17|TRBV18|TRBD1
CASSPISWTGANTEAFF
TGTGCCAGCTCCCCCATTTCCTGGACAGGGGCGAACACTGAAGCTTTCTTT
>TRBJ2-7|12|TRBV13|-
CASSLQPGEQYF
TGTGCCAGCAGCCTACAACCGGGTGAGCAGTACTTC
>TRBJ2-2|16|TRBV5-6|TRBD1
CASSAGQGAITGELFF
TGTGCCAGCAGCGCCGGACAGGGGGCGATCACCGGGGAGCTGTTTTTT
>TRBJ1-3|16|TRBV6-5|-
CASSYSRTYSGNTIYF
TGTGCCAGCAGTTACTCGAGAACTTACTCTGGAAACACCATATATTTT
>TRBJ2-5|13|TRBV19|-
CASSISGIETQYF
TGTGCCAGTAGTATCTCCGGAATTGAGACCCAGTACTTC
>TRBJ1-2|12|TRBV4-1|-
CASSQGTGSDTF
TGCGCCAGCAGCCAAGGAACAGGATCGGACACCTTC
>TRBJ2-4|19|TRBV4-1|-
CASSQAQQEHLLAKNIQYF
TGCGCCAGCAGCCAAGCCCAGCAGGAACACCTATTAGCCAAAAACATTCAGTACTTC
>TRBJ1-2|14|TRBV5-4|-
CASSLRGGNYGYTF
TGTGCCAGCAGCCTCCGCGGCGGAAACTATGGCTACACCTTC
>TRBJ2-5|14|TRBV11-2|-
CASSLDRWEETQYF
TGTGCCAGCAGCTTAGACCGGTGGGAAGAGACCCAGTACTTC
>TRBJ2-1|16|TRBV5-6|TRBD1
CASSHDRGSSYNEQFF
TGTGCCAGCAGCCACGACAGGGGTTCCTCCTACAATGAGCAGTTCTTC
>TRBJ1-2|15|TRBV14|TRBD1
CASSRQTGTNYGYTF
TGTGCCAGCAGCCGACAGACAGGGACTAACTATGGCTACACCTTC
>TRBJ1-6|14|TRBV9|-
CASSVGLHNSPLHF
TGTGCCAGCAGCGTAGGGTTGCATAATTCACCCCTCCACTTT
>TRBJ1-3|15|TRBV7-9|TRBD1
CASSPWSGGENTIYF
TGTGCCAGCAGCCCCTGGTCAGGGGGGGAAAACACCATATATTTT
>TRBJ2-1|15|TRBV9|TRBD2
CASSVVAGEINEQFF
TGTGCCAGCAGCGTAGTAGCGGGGGAGATCAATGAGCAGTTCTTC
>TRBJ1-5|16|TRBV6-6|TRBD1
CASKEKGARGNQPQHF
TGTGCCAGCAAAGAAAAGGGGGCCCGGGGCAATCAGCCCCAGCATTTT